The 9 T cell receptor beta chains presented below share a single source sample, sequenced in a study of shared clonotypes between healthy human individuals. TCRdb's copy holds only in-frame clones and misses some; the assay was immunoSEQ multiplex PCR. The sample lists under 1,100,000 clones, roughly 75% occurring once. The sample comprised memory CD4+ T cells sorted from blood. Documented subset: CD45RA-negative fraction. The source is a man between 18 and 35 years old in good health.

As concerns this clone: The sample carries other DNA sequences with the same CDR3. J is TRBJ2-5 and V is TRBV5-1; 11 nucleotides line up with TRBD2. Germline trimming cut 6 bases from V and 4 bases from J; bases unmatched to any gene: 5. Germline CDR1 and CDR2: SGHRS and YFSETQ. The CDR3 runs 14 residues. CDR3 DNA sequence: TGCGCCAGCATAGCGGGGGGGCCTGGAGAGACCCAGTACTTC. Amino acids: CASIAGGPGETQYF.

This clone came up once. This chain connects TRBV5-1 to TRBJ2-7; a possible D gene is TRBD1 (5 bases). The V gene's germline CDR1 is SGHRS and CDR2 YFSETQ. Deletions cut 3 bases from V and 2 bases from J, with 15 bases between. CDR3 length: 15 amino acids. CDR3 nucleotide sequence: TGCGCCAGCAGCTCCTGGACATCTACCACCTACGAGCAGTACTTC. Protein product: CASSSWTSTTYEQYF.

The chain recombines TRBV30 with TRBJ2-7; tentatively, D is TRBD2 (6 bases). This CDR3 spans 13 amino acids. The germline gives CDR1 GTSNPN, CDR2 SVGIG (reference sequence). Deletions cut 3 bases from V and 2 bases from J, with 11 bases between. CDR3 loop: CAWSSGSTYEQYF. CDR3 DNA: TGTGCCTGGAGCTCCGGGAGTACCTACGAGCAGTACTTC.

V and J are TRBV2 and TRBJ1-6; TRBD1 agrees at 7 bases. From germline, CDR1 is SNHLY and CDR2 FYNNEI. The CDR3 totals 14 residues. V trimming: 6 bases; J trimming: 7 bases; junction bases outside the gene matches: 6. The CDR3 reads CASSMGQPNSPLHF. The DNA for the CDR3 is TGTGCCAGCAGCATGGGACAGCCAAATTCACCCCTCCACTTT. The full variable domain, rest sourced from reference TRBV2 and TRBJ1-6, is EPEVTQTPSHQVTQMGQEVILRCVPISNHLYFYWYRQILGQKVEFLVSFYNNEISEKSEIFDDQFSVERPDGSNFTLKIRSTKLEDSAMYFCASSMGQPNSPLHFGNGTRLTVT.

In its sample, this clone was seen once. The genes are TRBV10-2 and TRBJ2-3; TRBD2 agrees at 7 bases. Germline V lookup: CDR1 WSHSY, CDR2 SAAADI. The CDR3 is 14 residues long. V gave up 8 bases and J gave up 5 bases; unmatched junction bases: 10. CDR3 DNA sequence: TGCGCCAGCCGCCGAGGGAGGGGTATAGATACGCAGTATTTT. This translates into CASRRGRGIDTQYF.

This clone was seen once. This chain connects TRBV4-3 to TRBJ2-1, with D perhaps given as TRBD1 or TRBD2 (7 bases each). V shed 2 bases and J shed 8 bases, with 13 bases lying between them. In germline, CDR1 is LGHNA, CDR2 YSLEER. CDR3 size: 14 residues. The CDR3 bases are TGCGCCAGCAGCCAAACACAGGGGAGGGATGAGCAGTTCTTC. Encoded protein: CASSQTQGRDEQFF.

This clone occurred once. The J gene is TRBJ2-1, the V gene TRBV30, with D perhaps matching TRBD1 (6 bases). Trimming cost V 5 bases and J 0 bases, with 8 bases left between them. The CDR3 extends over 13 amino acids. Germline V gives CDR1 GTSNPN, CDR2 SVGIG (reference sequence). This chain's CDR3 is CAWQGNSYNEQFF. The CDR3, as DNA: TGTGCCTGGCAGGGGAACTCCTACAATGAGCAGTTCTTC.

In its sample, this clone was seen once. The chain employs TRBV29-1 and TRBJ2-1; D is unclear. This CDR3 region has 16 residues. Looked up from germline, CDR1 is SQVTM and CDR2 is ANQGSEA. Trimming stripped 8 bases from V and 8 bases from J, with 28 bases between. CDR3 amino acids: CSPTVRSAGLHDEQFF. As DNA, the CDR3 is TGCAGCCCGACGGTTCGGTCGGCAGGTCTTCATGATGAGCAGTTCTTC.

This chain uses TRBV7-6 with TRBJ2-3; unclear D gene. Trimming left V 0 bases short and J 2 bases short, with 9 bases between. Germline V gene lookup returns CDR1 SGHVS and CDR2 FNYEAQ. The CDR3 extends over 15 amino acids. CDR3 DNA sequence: TGTGCCAGCAGCTTAGCTCAACGCCACACAGATACGCAGTATTTT. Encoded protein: CASSLAQRHTDTQYF.